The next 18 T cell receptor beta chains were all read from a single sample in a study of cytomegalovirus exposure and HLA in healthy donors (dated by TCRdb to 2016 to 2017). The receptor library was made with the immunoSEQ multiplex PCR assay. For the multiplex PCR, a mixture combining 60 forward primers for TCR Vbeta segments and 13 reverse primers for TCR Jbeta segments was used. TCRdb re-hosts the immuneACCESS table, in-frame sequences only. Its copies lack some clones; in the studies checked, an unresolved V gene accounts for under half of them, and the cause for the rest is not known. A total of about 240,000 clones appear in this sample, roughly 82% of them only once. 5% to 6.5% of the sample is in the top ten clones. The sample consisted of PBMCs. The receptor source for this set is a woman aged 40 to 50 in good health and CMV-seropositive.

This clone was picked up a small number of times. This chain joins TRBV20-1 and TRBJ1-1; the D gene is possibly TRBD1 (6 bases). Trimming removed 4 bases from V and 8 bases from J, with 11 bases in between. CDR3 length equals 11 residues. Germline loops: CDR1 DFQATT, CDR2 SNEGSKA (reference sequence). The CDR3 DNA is TGCAGTGCTACGGGGACACCAGAAGCTTTCTTT. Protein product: CSATGTPEAFF.

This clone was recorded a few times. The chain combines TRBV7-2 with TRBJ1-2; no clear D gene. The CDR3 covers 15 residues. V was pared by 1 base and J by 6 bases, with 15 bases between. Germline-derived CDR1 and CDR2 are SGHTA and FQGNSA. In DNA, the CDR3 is TGTGCCAGCAGCTTAGAGCTCCGAACGTTGAATGGCTACACCTTC. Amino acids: CASSLELRTLNGYTF. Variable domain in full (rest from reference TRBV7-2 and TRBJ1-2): GAGVSQSPSNKVTEKGKDVELRCDPISGHTALYWYRQSLGQGLEFLIYFQGNSAPDKSGLPSDRFSAERTGGSVSTLTIQRTQQEDSAVYLCASSLELRTLNGYTFGSGTRLTVV.

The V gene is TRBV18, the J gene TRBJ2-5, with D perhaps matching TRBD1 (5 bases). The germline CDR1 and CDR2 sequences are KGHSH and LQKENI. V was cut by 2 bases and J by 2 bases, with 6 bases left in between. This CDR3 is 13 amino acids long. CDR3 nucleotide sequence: TGTGCCAGCTCACCAGACAGTCAAGAGACCCAGTACTTC. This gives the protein CASSPDSQETQYF.

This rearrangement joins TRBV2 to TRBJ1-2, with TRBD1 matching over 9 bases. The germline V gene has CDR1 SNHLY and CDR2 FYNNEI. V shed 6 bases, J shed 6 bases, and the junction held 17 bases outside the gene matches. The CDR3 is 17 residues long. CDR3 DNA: TGTGCCAGCAGGGACATGGACAGGGGTAACAATCCAGATGGCTACACCTTC. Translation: CASRDMDRGNNPDGYTF.

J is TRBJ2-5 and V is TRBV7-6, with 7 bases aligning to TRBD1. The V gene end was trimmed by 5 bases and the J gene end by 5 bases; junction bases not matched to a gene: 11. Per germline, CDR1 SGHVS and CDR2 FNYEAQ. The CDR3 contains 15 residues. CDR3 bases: TGTGCCAGCAGCCCCAATCAAGGGGGCACGGAGACCCAGTACTTC. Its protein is CASSPNQGGTETQYF. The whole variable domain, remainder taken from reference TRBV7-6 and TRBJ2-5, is GAGVSQSPRYKVTKRGQDVALRCDPISGHVSLYWYRQALGQGPEFLTYFNYEAQQDKSGLPNDRFSAERPEGSISTLTIQRTEQRDSAMYRCASSPNQGGTETQYFGPGTRLLVL.

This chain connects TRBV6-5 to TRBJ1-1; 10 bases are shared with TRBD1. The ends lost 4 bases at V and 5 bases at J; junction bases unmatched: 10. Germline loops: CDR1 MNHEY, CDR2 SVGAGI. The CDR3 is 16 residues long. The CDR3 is CASSSLLTGGVTEAFF. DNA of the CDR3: TGTGCCAGCAGTTCCCTCCTGACAGGGGGCGTTACTGAAGCTTTCTTT.

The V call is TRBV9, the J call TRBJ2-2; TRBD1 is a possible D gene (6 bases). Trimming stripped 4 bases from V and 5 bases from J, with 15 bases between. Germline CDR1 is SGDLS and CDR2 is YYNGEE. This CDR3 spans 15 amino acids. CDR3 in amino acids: CASSPPGHSTGELFF. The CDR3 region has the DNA TGTGCCAGCAGCCCACCGGGACATTCAACCGGGGAGCTGTTTTTT.

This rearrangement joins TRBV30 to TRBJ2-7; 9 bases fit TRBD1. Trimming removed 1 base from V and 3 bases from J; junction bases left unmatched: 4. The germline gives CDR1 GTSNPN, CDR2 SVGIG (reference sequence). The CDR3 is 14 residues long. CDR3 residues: CAWSGGTGHYEQYF. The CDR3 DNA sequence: TGTGCCTGGAGTGGCGGGACAGGGCACTACGAGCAGTACTTC.

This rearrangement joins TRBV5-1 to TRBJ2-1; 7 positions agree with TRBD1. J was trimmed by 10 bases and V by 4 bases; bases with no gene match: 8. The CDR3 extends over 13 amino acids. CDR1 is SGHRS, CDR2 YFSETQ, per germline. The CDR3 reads CASSLQVDREQFF. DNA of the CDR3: TGCGCCAGCAGCCTTCAGGTGGACAGGGAGCAGTTCTTC.

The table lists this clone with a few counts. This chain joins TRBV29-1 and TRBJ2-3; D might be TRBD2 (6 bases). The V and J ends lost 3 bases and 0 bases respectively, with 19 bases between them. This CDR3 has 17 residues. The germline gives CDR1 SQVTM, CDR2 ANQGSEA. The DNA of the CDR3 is TGCAGCGTTGACCCCGGGGCGGGGTTAACTAGCACAGATACGCAGTATTTT. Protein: CSVDPGAGLTSTDTQYF.

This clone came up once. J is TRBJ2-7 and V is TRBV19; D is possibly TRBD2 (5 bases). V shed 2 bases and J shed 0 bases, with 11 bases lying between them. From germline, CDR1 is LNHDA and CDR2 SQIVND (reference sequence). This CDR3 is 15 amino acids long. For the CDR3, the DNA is TGTGCCAGTAGTATAAGAGCGGCCAGCTCCTACGAGCAGTACTTC. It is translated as CASSIRAASSYEQYF.

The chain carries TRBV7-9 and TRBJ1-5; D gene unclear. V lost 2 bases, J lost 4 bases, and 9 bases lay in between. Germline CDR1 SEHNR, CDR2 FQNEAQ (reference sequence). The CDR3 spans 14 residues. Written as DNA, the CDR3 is TGTGCCAGCAGCTTATCGGGTCCTAATCAGCCCCAGCATTTT. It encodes CASSLSGPNQPQHF.

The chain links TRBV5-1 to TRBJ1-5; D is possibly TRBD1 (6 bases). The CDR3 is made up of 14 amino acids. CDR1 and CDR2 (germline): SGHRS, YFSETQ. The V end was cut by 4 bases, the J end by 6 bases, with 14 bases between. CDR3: CASSEQGGGQPQHF. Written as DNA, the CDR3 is TGCGCCAGCAGCGAACAGGGTGGAGGTCAGCCCCAGCATTTT.

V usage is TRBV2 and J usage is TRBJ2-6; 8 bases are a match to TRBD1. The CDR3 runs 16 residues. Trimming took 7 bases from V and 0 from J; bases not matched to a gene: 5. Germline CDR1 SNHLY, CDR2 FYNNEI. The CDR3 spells CASTEQGVSGANVLTF. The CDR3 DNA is TGTGCCAGCACCGAACAGGGGGTCTCTGGGGCCAACGTCCTGACTTTC.

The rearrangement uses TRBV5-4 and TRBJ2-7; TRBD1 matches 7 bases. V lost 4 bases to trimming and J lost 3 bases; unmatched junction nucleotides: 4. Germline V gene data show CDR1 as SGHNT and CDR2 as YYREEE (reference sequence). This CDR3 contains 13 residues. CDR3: CASSVTGVYEQYF. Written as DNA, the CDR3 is TGTGCCAGCAGCGTAACAGGGGTCTACGAGCAGTACTTC.

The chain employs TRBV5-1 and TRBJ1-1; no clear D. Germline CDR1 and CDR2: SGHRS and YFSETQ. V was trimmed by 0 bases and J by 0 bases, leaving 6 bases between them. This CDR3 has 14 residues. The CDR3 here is CASSLEQLNTEAFF. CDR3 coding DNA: TGCGCCAGCAGCTTGGAGCAACTGAACACTGAAGCTTTCTTT.

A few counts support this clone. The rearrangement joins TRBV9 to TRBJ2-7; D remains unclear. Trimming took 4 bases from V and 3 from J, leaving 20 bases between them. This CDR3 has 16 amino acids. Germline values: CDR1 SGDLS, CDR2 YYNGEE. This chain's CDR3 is CASSPRGEVYGYEQYF. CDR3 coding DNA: TGTGCCAGCAGCCCCAGAGGTGAGGTCTACGGCTACGAGCAGTACTTC. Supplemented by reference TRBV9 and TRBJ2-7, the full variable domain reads DSGVTQTPKHLITATGQRVTLRCSPRSGDLSVYWYQQSLDQGLQFLIQYYNGEERAKGNILERFSAQQFPDLHSELNLSSLELGDSALYFCASSPRGEVYGYEQYFGPGTRLTVT.

CDR3 sequence reads: CASSSSTGFGNQPQHF. CDR3 bases: TGTGCCAGCAGCTCTTCGACAGGATTCGGCAATCAGCCCCAGCATTTT. The chain couples TRBV7-2 to TRBJ1-5, with D possibly being TRBD1 (6 bases). This CDR3 region has 16 residues. Germline CDR1 reads SGHTA; CDR2 reads FQGNSA. Trimming took off 4 bases at V and 2 bases at J, with 15 bases between the two ends.